The clone carrying this T cell receptor beta chain was observed a few times. Its antigen is still unknown. The data were taken from a study of glioma-infiltrating T cells. Using RNA template, CDR3s of TCR alpha and beta were amplified with iRepertoire arm-PCR. For one-step reverse transcription and amplification, about 90-400 ng of tissue mRNA or PBMC total RNA was used. One entry per CDR3 protein, called by TCRdb with MiXCR from the multiplex PCR reads. The sample records around 97,000 distinct CDR3 sequences, approximately 28% being singletons. This CDR3 has 14 residues. Germline CDR1 and CDR2: LNHDA and SQIVND (reference sequence). Between the trimmed V and J ends, which lost 5 bases and 1 base, there was a span of 11 bases. Study-level points and caveats: Above-expected tissue-blood divergence occurred in all gliomas, most in low-grade ones. Tissue and blood shared very few CDR3 sequences.

The chain couples TRBV19 to TRBJ1-1; D is possibly TRBD1 (5 bases). This sequence was found in a human donor with low-grade glioma or glioblastoma, undergoing nonglioma brain surgery, or in good health (not recorded which). The sequenced material came from glioma tissue, nonneoplastic brain tissue, or PBMCs (not recorded which). Here the CDR3 DNA reads TGTGCCAGTAGTGGCCAAACAGGGAACACTGAAGCTTTCTTT. Residues: CASSGQTGNTEAFF.